Listed here are 29 T cell receptor beta chains from one sample, sequenced in a study of T cell responses to AZD1222 COVID-19 vaccine. Libraries were prepared by immunoSEQ multiplex PCR; TCRdb keeps only in-frame clonotypes and omits some of them. The repertoire holds 180,000 or so clones, with more than 80% as singletons. Sequenced here: peripheral blood, sampled on day 0 of AZD1222 vaccination. These receptors were obtained from an adult in good health.

V usage is TRBV6-5 and J usage is TRBJ2-5; 10 bases fit TRBD2. V trimming: 5 bases; J trimming: 5 bases; junction bases outside the gene matches: 8. The CDR3 consists of 15 residues. Germline CDR1 and CDR2: MNHEY and SVGAGI. This CDR3 is CASSLAGVIGETQYF. Here the CDR3 DNA reads TGTGCCAGCAGTCTAGCGGGAGTCATCGGGGAGACCCAGTACTTC.

This rearrangement joins TRBV5-6 to TRBJ1-5; unclear D gene. The germline gives CDR1 SGHDT, CDR2 YYEEEE. With 2 bases removed from V and 0 bases from J, the gap between germline ends came to 12 bases. CDR3 size: 16 residues. The CDR3 DNA reads TGTGCCAGCAGCTTTCGAGGACCGCATAGCAATCAGCCCCAGCATTTT. Translating it yields CASSFRGPHSNQPQHF.

Comment on this clone: Other DNA sequences in this specimen translate into the identical CDR3. The chain joins TRBV3-1 (or the pseudogene TRBV3-2) to TRBJ1-1; D is uncertain. CDR3 length: 13 amino acids. V was cut by 1 base and J by 8 bases, with 11 bases left in between. The germline V gene has CDR1 LGHDT and CDR2 YNNKEL (reference sequence). CDR3 residues: CASSQGGRPEAFF. CDR3 bases: TGTGCCAGCAGCCAAGGCGGAAGGCCCGAAGCTTTCTTT.

The count of this clone is one. The chain links TRBV27 to TRBJ1-2; the D gene is possibly TRBD1 (5 bases). Trimming took off 2 bases at V and 7 bases at J, with 11 bases between the two ends. CDR1 MNHEY and CDR2 SMNVEV come from the germline V gene (reference sequence). There are 13 residues in the CDR3. The CDR3 here is CASSLQGTRGYTF. In DNA, the CDR3 is TGTGCCAGCAGTTTACAGGGTACGCGTGGCTACACCTTC.

The V gene is TRBV5-1, the J gene TRBJ1-5; a weak D match, TRBD1 (5 bases). Trimming left V 3 bases short and J 2 bases short, with 24 bases between. The CDR3 length is 19 residues. Germline-derived CDR1 and CDR2 are SGHRS and YFSETQ. The DNA for the CDR3 is TGCGCCAGCAGCTGGACCCAGGGTTATGGGGGTGCGGGCAATCAGCCCCAGCATTTT. Translated, it gives CASSWTQGYGGAGNQPQHF.

The rearrangement joins TRBV2 to TRBJ1-3; D not resolved. Germline CDR1 and CDR2: SNHLY and FYNNEI. V lost 3 bases to trimming and J lost 8 bases, with 8 bases between them. The CDR3 totals 12 residues. The CDR3 DNA is TGTGCCAGCAGTGAGAGACGACACACCATATATTTT. It encodes CASSERRHTIYF.

V and J are TRBV30 and TRBJ1-2; perhaps TRBD1 as D (5 bases). V lost 0 bases, J lost 4 bases, and 18 bases lay in between. This CDR3 region has 16 residues. Germline CDR1 and CDR2: GTSNPN and SVGIG (reference sequence). Written as DNA, the CDR3 is TGTGCCTGGAGTGTATGGGACGGTTCTACTCCCTATGGCTACACCTTC. Translating it yields CAWSVWDGSTPYGYTF.

V gene TRBV5-1 combines with J gene TRBJ2-1, with 9 bases fitting TRBD2. J gave up 7 bases and V 4 bases, and 9 bases lay outside the gene matches. The CDR3 has 15 amino acids. Germline V gene sequence: CDR1 SGHRS, CDR2 YFSETQ. The CDR3 nucleotides read TGCGCCAGCAGCCAGATTGCGGGAGGGAAAAATGAGCAGTTCTTC. Protein sequence: CASSQIAGGKNEQFF. The full variable domain, rest sourced from reference TRBV5-1 and TRBJ2-1, is KAGVTQTPRYLIKTRGQQVTLSCSPISGHRSVSWYQQTPGQGLQFLFEYFSETQRNKGNFPGRFSGRQFSNSRSEMNVSTLELGDSALYLCASSQIAGGKNEQFFGPGTRLTVL.

The genes are TRBV30 and TRBJ1-2; 7 nucleotides agree with TRBD1. V shed 2 bases and J 5 bases; nucleotides not matched to a gene: 5. The CDR3 spans 13 residues. Germline V gene data show CDR1 as GTSNPN and CDR2 as SVGIG (reference sequence). CDR3 sequence reads: CAWSTGDFYGYTF. The CDR3 bases are TGTGCCTGGAGTACAGGGGACTTTTATGGCTACACCTTC.

This rearrangement joins TRBV20-1 to TRBJ1-2; D is unclear. The CDR3 has 13 residues. Per germline, CDR1 DFQATT and CDR2 SNEGSKA (reference sequence). V lost 3 bases, J lost 3 bases, and 11 bases lay in between. CDR3 region: CSASGQDYYGYTF. The CDR3 region has the DNA TGCAGTGCTAGTGGCCAGGACTACTATGGCTACACCTTC.

V is TRBV18 and J is TRBJ1-5; D not certain. Trimming removed 4 bases at V and 2 bases at J, with 6 bases between. Germline CDR1 KGHSH, CDR2 LQKENI. The CDR3 sequence is 13 residues long. Written as DNA, the CDR3 is TGTGCCAGCTCACGAGAAGGCAATCAGCCCCAGCATTTT. Protein: CASSREGNQPQHF.

This clone was picked up one time. The CDR3 region is CASRTGLTDTQYF. The CDR3 DNA reads TGTGCCAGCCGGACAGGGCTCACAGATACGCAGTATTTT. The gene calls are TRBV2 and TRBJ2-3, with 8 bases aligning to TRBD1. Trimming at V came to 8 bases and at J to 2 bases, leaving 3 bases not matched to a gene. CDR3 length: 13 amino acids. Looked up from germline, CDR1 is SNHLY and CDR2 is FYNNEI.

This sequence joins TRBV11-2 and TRBJ2-4; 8 bases align to TRBD2. The CDR3 has 16 amino acids. Germline-derived CDR1 and CDR2 are SGHAT and FQNNGV. With 0 bases clipped from V and 1 base from J, the junction kept 2 bases outside the gene matches. Here the CDR3 reads CASSLDSGAAKNIQYF. The DNA for the CDR3 is TGTGCCAGCAGCTTAGATAGCGGGGCTGCCAAAAACATTCAGTACTTC.

The J gene is TRBJ2-5, the V gene TRBV29-1, with 7 bases that match TRBD2. This CDR3 is 14 amino acids long. V lost 7 bases to trimming and J lost 5 bases; unmatched junction nucleotides: 13. Per germline, CDR1 SQVTM and CDR2 ANQGSEA. CDR3 loop: CSASGDSGGETQYF. CDR3 bases: TGCAGCGCCAGCGGGGACTCCGGCGGCGAGACCCAGTACTTC.

This chain links TRBV9 with TRBJ2-3; D unclear. Germline V gene data show CDR1 as SGDLS and CDR2 as YYNGEE. This CDR3 is 15 amino acids long. Trimming took off 0 bases at V and 0 bases at J, with 8 bases between the two ends. The CDR3 reads CASSVEGSSTDTQYF. The CDR3 bases are TGTGCCAGCAGCGTAGAGGGAAGCAGCACAGATACGCAGTATTTT.

The gene calls are TRBV19 and TRBJ2-1; a weak D match, TRBD2 (6 bases). This CDR3 has 15 amino acids. V was shortened by 0 bases and J by 7 bases, with 13 bases between the two germline ends. Germline values: CDR1 LNHDA, CDR2 SQIVND (reference sequence). The CDR3 sequence is CASSIDVGSGNEQFF. The CDR3 nucleotides are TGTGCCAGTAGTATAGATGTCGGGAGTGGTAATGAGCAGTTCTTC. Based on the CDR3 plus reference TRBV19 and TRBJ2-1, the full variable domain is DGGITQSPKYLFRKEGQNVTLSCEQNLNHDAMYWYRQDPGQGLRLIYYSQIVNDFQKGDIAEGYSVSREKKESFPLTVTSAQKNPTAFYLCASSIDVGSGNEQFFGPGTRLTVL.

The chain uses TRBV6-5 and TRBJ2-7, with D perhaps being TRBD1 or TRBD2 (6 bases each). The CDR3 spans 15 residues. Between the trimmed V and J ends, which lost 0 bases and 4 bases, there was a span of 13 bases. CDR1 and CDR2 (germline): MNHEY, SVGAGI. CDR3 in amino acids: CASSYSGGDVYEQYF. In DNA, the CDR3 is TGTGCCAGCAGTTACTCGGGGGGCGATGTTTACGAGCAGTACTTC.

This chain links TRBV10-3 with TRBJ1-1; 7 bases agree with TRBD1. Germline CDR1 and CDR2: ENHRY and SYGVKD. The V segment lost 2 bases and the J segment 3 bases; nucleotides outside the gene matches: 18. CDR3 size: 19 residues. The CDR3 sequence: CAISEKTENRGTKYTEAFF. CDR3 DNA: TGTGCCATCAGTGAGAAGACCGAAAACAGGGGTACTAAGTACACTGAAGCTTTCTTT.

This clone appeared once. The chain has TRBV2 and TRBJ2-1, with TRBD1 as a possible D gene (5 bases). V was shortened by 6 bases and J by 5 bases, with 11 bases between the two germline ends. The CDR3 runs to 13 residues. The germline CDR1 and CDR2 sequences are SNHLY and FYNNEI. This CDR3 reads CASSPDRDNEQFF. CDR3 bases: TGTGCCAGCAGCCCCGACAGAGACAATGAGCAGTTCTTC.

The V gene is TRBV19, the J gene TRBJ1-6; unclear D gene. The CDR3 sequence is 20 residues long. CDR1 LNHDA and CDR2 SQIVND come from the germline V gene (reference sequence). Trimming stripped 3 bases from V and 0 bases from J, with 21 bases between. The CDR3 region is CASSMRRHAGPSSYNSPLHF. CDR3 nucleotides: TGTGCCAGTAGTATGAGGCGACACGCGGGCCCAAGCTCCTATAATTCACCCCTCCACTTT. The full variable domain, its missing parts supplied by reference TRBV19 and TRBJ1-6, is DGGITQSPKYLFRKEGQNVTLSCEQNLNHDAMYWYRQDPGQGLRLIYYSQIVNDFQKGDIAEGYSVSREKKESFPLTVTSAQKNPTAFYLCASSMRRHAGPSSYNSPLHFGNGTRLTVT.

The chain recombines TRBV7-8 with TRBJ2-1; the D gene could be TRBD1 or TRBD2 (6 bases each). Germline loops: CDR1 SGHVS, CDR2 FQNEAQ. The CDR3 runs to 15 residues. V was clipped by 5 bases and J by 7 bases, with 18 bases between them. CDR3 in amino acids: CASSRGGTLRNEQFF. The DNA for the CDR3 is TGTGCCAGCAGCCGAGGCGGGACACTTAGGAATGAGCAGTTCTTC. The variable domain in full, completed from reference TRBV7-8 and TRBJ2-1, reads GAGVSQSPRYKVAKRGQDVALRCDPISGHVSLFWYQQALGQGPEFLTYFQNEAQLDKSGLPSDRFFAERPEGSVSTLKIQRTQQEDSAVYLCASSRGGTLRNEQFFGPGTRLTVL.

This clone was seen once. This chain connects TRBV19 to TRBJ1-1; possible D gene TRBD1, 6 bases. Germline CDR1 reads LNHDA; CDR2 reads SQIVND (reference sequence). V was shortened by 7 bases and J by 7 bases, with 16 bases between the two germline ends. The CDR3 is made up of 13 amino acids. CDR3 nucleotides: TGTGCCAGTAAGTCGGGGGCGCGGGTTGAAGCTTTCTTT. Protein: CASKSGARVEAFF.

DNA of the CDR3: TGTGCCAGCTCACCGTTGGGGATCCCTATCGACTATGGCTACACCTTC. It encodes CASSPLGIPIDYGYTF. The chain joins TRBV18 to TRBJ1-2; the D is unclear. Trimming stripped 3 bases from V and 3 bases from J, with 17 bases between. Per germline, CDR1 KGHSH and CDR2 LQKENI. There are 16 residues in the CDR3.

The chain employs TRBV6-5 and TRBJ2-7; D possibly corresponds to TRBD2 (6 bases). Trimming took 7 bases from V and 2 from J, leaving 18 bases between them. CDR1 is MNHEY and CDR2 is SVGAGI in the germline V gene. The CDR3 sequence is 15 residues long. The CDR3, as DNA: TGTGCCAGCACTTCATTGGGGGGATCCCCCTACGAGCAGTACTTC. This gives the protein CASTSLGGSPYEQYF.

The rearrangement joins TRBV19 to TRBJ2-2; TRBD1 might be the D (5 bases). The V and J ends lost 4 bases and 5 bases respectively, with 8 bases between them. The CDR3 consists of 13 residues. In germline, CDR1 is LNHDA, CDR2 SQIVND (reference sequence). In nucleotides, the CDR3 is TGTGCCAGTAGTACGCAGGGAACCGGGGAGCTGTTTTTT. This sequence encodes CASSTQGTGELFF.

The rearrangement uses TRBV2 and TRBJ1-5; unclear D gene. The V gene lost 3 bases and the J gene lost 3 bases, with 0 bases spanning the gap. CDR1 is SNHLY, CDR2 FYNNEI, per germline. This CDR3 has 11 residues. In DNA, the CDR3 is TGTGCCAGCAGTGACAATCAGCCCCAGCATTTT. Its protein product is CASSDNQPQHF.

V gene TRBV10-1 combines with J gene TRBJ2-7, with TRBD1 identical over 12 bases. Germline CDR1 WNHNN, CDR2 SYGVQD (reference sequence). J lost 5 bases, V lost 3 bases, and 11 bases had no gene match. The CDR3 totals 17 residues. In nucleotides, the CDR3 is TGCGCCAGCAGTGACCTGAACCGGGACAGGGGGCTTCACGAGCAGTACTTC. It codes for CASSDLNRDRGLHEQYF.

This chain uses TRBV7-9 with TRBJ1-2; D is perhaps TRBD1 (5 bases). The germline CDR1 and CDR2 sequences are SEHNR and FQNEAQ (reference sequence). V shed 5 bases and J shed 2 bases, with 18 bases lying between them. The CDR3 sequence is 16 residues long. The CDR3 here is CASSPITVRDNYGYTF. CDR3 DNA sequence: TGTGCCAGCAGCCCCATAACCGTCCGGGACAACTATGGCTACACCTTC.

The J gene is TRBJ2-7, the V gene TRBV7-8; unclear D gene. The CDR3 sequence is 14 residues long. Trimming took 3 bases from V and 3 from J, leaving 12 bases between them. The germline V gene encodes CDR1 SGHVS and CDR2 FQNEAQ. The CDR3 nucleotides read TGTGCCAGCAGCTTTACCCACACGGACTACGAGCAGTACTTC. Amino acid sequence: CASSFTHTDYEQYF.